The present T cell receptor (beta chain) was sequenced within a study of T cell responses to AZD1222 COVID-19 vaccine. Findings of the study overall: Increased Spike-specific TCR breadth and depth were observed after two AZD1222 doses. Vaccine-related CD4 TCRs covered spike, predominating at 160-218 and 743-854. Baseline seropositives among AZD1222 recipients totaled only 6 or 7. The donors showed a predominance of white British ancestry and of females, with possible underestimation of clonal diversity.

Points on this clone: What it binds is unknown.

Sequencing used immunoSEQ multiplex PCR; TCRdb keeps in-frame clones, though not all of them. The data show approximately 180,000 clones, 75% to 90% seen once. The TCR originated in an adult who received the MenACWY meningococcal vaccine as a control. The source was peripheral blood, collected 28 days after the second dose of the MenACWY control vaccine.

Here the CDR3 reads CASSPRTDEKLFF. CDR3 DNA: TGTGCCAGCAGCCCGAGGACAGATGAAAAACTGTTTTTT. The chain recombines TRBV7-9 with TRBJ1-4, with D possibly being TRBD1 (6 bases). Per the germline V gene, CDR1 is SEHNR and CDR2 is FQNEAQ (reference sequence). The CDR3 is made up of 13 amino acids. The V and J ends lost 5 bases and 6 bases respectively, with 10 bases between them.